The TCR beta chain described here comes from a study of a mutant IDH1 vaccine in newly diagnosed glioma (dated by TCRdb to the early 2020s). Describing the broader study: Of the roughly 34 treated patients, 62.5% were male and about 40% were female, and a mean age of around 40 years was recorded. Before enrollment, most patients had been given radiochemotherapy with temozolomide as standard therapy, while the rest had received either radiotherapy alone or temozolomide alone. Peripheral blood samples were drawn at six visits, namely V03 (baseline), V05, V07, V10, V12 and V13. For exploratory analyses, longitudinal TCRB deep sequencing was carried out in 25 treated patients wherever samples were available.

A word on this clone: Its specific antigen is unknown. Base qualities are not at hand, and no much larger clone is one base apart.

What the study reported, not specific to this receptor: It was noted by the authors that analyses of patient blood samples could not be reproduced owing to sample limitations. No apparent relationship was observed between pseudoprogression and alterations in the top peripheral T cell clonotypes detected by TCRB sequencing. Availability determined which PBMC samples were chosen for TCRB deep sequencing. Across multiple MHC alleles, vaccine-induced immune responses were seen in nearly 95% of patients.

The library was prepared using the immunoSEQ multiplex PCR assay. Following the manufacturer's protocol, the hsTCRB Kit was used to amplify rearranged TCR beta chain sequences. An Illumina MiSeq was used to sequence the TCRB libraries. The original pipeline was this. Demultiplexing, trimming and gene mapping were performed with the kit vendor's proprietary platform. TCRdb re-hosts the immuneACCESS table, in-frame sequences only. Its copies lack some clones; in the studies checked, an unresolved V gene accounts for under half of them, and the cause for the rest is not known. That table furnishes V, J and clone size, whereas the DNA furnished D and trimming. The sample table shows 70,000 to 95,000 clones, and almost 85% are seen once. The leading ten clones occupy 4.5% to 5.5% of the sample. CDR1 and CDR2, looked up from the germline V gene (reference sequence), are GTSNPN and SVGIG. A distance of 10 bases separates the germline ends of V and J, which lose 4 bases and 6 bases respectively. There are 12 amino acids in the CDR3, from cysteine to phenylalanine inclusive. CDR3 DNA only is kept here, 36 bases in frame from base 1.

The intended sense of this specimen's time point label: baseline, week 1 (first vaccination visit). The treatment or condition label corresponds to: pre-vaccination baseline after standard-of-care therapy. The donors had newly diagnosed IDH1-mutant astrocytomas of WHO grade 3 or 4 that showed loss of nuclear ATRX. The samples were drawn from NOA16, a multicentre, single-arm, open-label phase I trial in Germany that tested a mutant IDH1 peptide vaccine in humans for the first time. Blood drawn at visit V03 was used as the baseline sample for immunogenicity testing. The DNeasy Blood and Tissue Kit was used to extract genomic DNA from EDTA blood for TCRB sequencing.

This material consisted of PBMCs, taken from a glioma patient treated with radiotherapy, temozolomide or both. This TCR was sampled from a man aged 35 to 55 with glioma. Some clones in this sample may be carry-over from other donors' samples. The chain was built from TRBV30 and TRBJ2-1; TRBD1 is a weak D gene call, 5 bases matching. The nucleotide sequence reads TGTGCCTGGACCAGACAGTCCAATGAGCAGTTCTTC. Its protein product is CAWTRQSNEQFF.